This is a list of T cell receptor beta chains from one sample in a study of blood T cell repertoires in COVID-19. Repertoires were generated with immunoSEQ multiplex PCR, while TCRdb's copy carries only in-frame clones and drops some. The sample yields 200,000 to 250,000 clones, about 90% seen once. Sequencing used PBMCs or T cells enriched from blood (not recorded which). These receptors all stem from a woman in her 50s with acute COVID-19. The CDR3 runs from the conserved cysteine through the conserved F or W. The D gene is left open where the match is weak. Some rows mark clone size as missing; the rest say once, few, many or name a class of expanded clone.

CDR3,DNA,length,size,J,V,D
CASSLVSGGVKTQYF,TGTGCCAGCAGCTTAGTATCAGGGGGCGTAAAGACCCAGTACTTC,15,.,TRBJ2-5,TRBV11-2,TRBD1
CASSVAGGLRDTQYF,TGTGCCAGCAGCGTAGCGGGAGGGCTTCGAGATACGCAGTATTTT,15,.,TRBJ2-3,TRBV9,TRBD2
CASSLYSSNEQFF,TGTGCCAGCAGTTTATATTCGAGCAATGAGCAGTTCTTC,13,.,TRBJ2-1,TRBV28,.
CASSEGVTYEQYF,TGTGCCAGCAGTGAAGGAGTCACCTACGAGCAGTACTTC,13,.,TRBJ2-7,TRBV2,.
CASRGKAKNIQYF,TGTGCCAGCCGGGGGAAAGCCAAAAACATTCAGTACTTC,13,.,TRBJ2-4,TRBV5-6,.
CASSSPPGQGVYEQYF,TGTGCCAGCAGCTCCCCCCCGGGACAGGGGGTCTACGAGCAGTACTTC,16,.,TRBJ2-7,TRBV7-9,TRBD1
CASSLVQGDGEQYF,TGTGCCAGCAGCTTAGTACAGGGGGACGGGGAGCAGTACTTC,14,.,TRBJ2-7,TRBV7-9,TRBD1
CASSAGSSVRYTF,TGTGCCAGCAGTGCCGGGAGCTCGGTACGCTACACCTTC,13,.,TRBJ1-2,TRBV6-2/TRBV6-3,.
CASSSLENEQFF,TGTGCCAGCAGTTCCCTGGAGAATGAGCAGTTCTTC,12,.,TRBJ2-1,TRBV27,.
CASSFGTSGRVDTQYF,TGTGCCAGCAGCTTCGGGACTAGCGGGAGGGTGGATACGCAGTATTTT,16,.,TRBJ2-3,TRBV7-3,TRBD2
CASSLQGYNEQFF,TGTGCCAGCAGTCTACAGGGATACAATGAGCAGTTCTTC,13,.,TRBJ2-1,TRBV2,.
CASSQESSGSSYNEQFF,TGTGCCAGCAGCCAAGAATCGAGCGGGAGCTCCTACAATGAGCAGTTCTTC,17,.,TRBJ2-1,TRBV14,TRBD2
CASSFYGVESPLHF,TGTGCCAGCAGTTTTTACGGTGTGGAGTCACCCCTCCACTTT,14,.,TRBJ1-6,TRBV28,.
CASSLAGVQPQHF,TGTGCCAGCAGTTTAGCAGGGGTTCAGCCCCAGCATTTT,13,.,TRBJ1-5,TRBV27,.
CASKDRPNSPLHF,TGTGCCAGTAAAGACAGGCCTAATTCACCCCTCCACTTT,13,.,TRBJ1-6,TRBV19,.
CAWSLTGVGYTF,TGTGCCTGGAGTTTGACAGGGGTTGGCTACACCTTC,12,.,TRBJ1-2,TRBV30,TRBD1
CASSLGTSGFYEQYF,TGTGCCAGCAGCTTAGGGACTAGCGGGTTCTACGAGCAGTACTTC,15,.,TRBJ2-7,TRBV7-2,TRBD2
CASSRLAGDNTDTQYF,TGTGCCAGCAGTAGACTAGCGGGAGATAACACAGATACGCAGTATTTT,16,.,TRBJ2-3,TRBV11-3,TRBD2
CASSIGGNNEKLFF,TGTGCCAGCAGCATCGGGGGGAATAATGAAAAACTGTTTTTT,14,few,TRBJ1-4,TRBV5-4,.
CASSQRGGQGVRTGELFF,TGTGCCAGCAGCCAAAGGGGCGGGCAGGGGGTGAGGACCGGGGAGCTGTTTTTT,18,.,TRBJ2-2,TRBV7-2,TRBD1
CASSRGLTDHNEQFF,TGCGCCAGCAGCAGGGGACTTACCGACCACAATGAGCAGTTCTTC,15,.,TRBJ2-1,TRBV5-1,.
CASSELRTQYF,TGTGCCAGCTCAGAGTTGAGGACCCAGTACTTC,11,.,TRBJ2-5,TRBV18,.
CASSLLTVNTEAFF,TGTGCCAGCAGTTTACTAACGGTGAACACTGAAGCTTTCTTT,14,.,TRBJ1-1,TRBV27,.
CASSLFPGAGTGELFF,TGTGCCAGCAGTTTATTCCCGGGAGCGGGCACCGGGGAGCTGTTTTTT,16,.,TRBJ2-2,TRBV27,.
CASSSSGASYNEQFF,TGTGCCAGCAGCAGTAGCGGGGCCTCCTACAATGAGCAGTTCTTC,15,.,TRBJ2-1,TRBV7-6,TRBD2
CASSISGQGGDTQYF,TGTGCCAGTAGTATTTCTGGACAGGGAGGGGATACGCAGTATTTT,15,.,TRBJ2-3,TRBV19,.
CASSRPGTAEETQYF,TGCGCCAGCAGCCGTCCTGGGACAGCTGAAGAGACCCAGTACTTC,15,.,TRBJ2-5,TRBV4-1,TRBD1
CSVEQGAYEQYF,TGCAGCGTTGAACAGGGGGCCTACGAGCAGTACTTC,12,.,TRBJ2-7,TRBV29-1,TRBD1
CASRDPTAPYSNQPQHF,TGTGCCAGTAGGGATCCGACAGCGCCTTATAGCAATCAGCCCCAGCATTTT,17,.,TRBJ1-5,TRBV19,.
CASVRGPSPLHF,TGCGCCAGCGTAAGAGGCCCCTCACCCCTCCACTTT,12,.,TRBJ1-6,TRBV5-1,.
CASTLRRAGVGTDTQYF,TGTGCCAGCACCTTAAGAAGAGCGGGAGTCGGCACAGATACGCAGTATTTT,17,once,TRBJ2-3,TRBV12-1,.
CASSLAPRVWFAEAFF,TGTGCCAGCAGTTTAGCCCCCAGGGTATGGTTCGCTGAAGCTTTCTTT,16,.,TRBJ1-1,TRBV28,.
CASSQVRGTGELFF,TGTGCCAGCAGCCAAGTTCGAGGGACCGGGGAGCTGTTTTTT,14,.,TRBJ2-2,TRBV4-2,.
CASSLPGKETQYF,TGTGCCAGCAGTTTACCGGGGAAAGAGACCCAGTACTTC,13,.,TRBJ2-5,TRBV28,.
CASSQEAGVWETQYF,TGTGCCAGCAGCCAAGAAGCGGGAGTTTGGGAGACCCAGTACTTC,15,.,TRBJ2-5,TRBV4-2,TRBD2
CASSLAAPGSEQYF,TGCGCCAGCAGCTTGGCGGCCCCGGGGAGTGAGCAGTACTTC,14,.,TRBJ2-7,TRBV5-1,.
CASSEARPQHF,TGTGCCAGCAGTGAAGCGAGGCCCCAGCATTTT,11,.,TRBJ1-5,TRBV6-1,.
CASSQDWGQGYSYNSPLHF,TGCGCCAGCAGCCAAGATTGGGGACAGGGATACTCCTATAATTCACCCCTCCACTTT,19,.,TRBJ1-6,TRBV4-1,TRBD1
CASSLGAFQETQYF,TGTGCCAGCAGCTTAGGGGCTTTCCAAGAGACCCAGTACTTC,14,.,TRBJ2-5,TRBV11-1,.
CASTRDRVYEQYF,TGTGCCAGCACCCGGGACAGGGTCTACGAGCAGTACTTC,13,.,TRBJ2-7,TRBV28,TRBD1
CASSLPWGDGYTF,TGTGCCAGCAGTTTGCCCTGGGGGGATGGCTACACCTTC,13,.,TRBJ1-2,TRBV12-3/TRBV12-4,.
CASSDGTGGTEAFF,TGTGCCAGCAGTGATGGGACAGGGGGCACTGAAGCTTTCTTT,14,.,TRBJ1-1,TRBV28,TRBD1
CASQPGQVSYNEQFF,TGTGCCAGCCAACCGGGACAGGTCTCCTACAATGAGCAGTTCTTC,15,.,TRBJ2-1,TRBV28,TRBD1
CASSPGTYNEQFF,TGTGCCAGTAGTCCAGGGACTTACAATGAGCAGTTCTTC,13,.,TRBJ2-1,TRBV19,.
CASSQDRLAGGGETQYF,TGCGCCAGCAGCCAAGATCGACTAGCGGGAGGGGGAGAGACCCAGTACTTC,17,few,TRBJ2-5,TRBV4-1,TRBD2